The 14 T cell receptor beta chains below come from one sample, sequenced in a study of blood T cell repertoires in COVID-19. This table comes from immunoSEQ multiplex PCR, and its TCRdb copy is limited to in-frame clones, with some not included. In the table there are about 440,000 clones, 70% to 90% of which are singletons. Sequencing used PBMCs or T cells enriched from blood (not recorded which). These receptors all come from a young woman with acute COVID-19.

The CDR3 nucleotides are TGTGCCAGCAGTGTTTTGGGGCTAGGTCTCTATGAGCAGTTCTTC. Its translation is CASSVLGLGLYEQFF. The gene calls are TRBV2 and TRBJ2-1; perhaps TRBD1 as D (5 bases). Per germline, CDR1 SNHLY and CDR2 FYNNEI. CDR3 size: 15 residues. Deletions cut 4 bases from V and 8 bases from J, with 18 bases between.

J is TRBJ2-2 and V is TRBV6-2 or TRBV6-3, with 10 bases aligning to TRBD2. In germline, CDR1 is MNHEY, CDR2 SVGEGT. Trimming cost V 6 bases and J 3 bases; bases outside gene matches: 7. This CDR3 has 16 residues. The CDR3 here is CASSPTGLADTGELFF. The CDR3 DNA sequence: TGTGCCAGCAGCCCTACAGGACTAGCGGACACCGGGGAGCTGTTTTTT.

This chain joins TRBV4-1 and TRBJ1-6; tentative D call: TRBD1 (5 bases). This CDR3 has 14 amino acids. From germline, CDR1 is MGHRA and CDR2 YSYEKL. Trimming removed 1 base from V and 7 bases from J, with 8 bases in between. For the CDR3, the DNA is TGCGCCAGCAGCCAAGTAGCAGGGAATTCACCCCTCCACTTT. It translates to CASSQVAGNSPLHF.

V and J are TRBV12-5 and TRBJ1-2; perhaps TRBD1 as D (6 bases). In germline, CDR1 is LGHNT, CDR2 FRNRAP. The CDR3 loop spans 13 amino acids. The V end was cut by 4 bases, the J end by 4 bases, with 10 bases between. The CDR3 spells CASGSQGGYGYTF. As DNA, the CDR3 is TGTGCTAGTGGTTCACAGGGTGGCTATGGCTACACCTTC.

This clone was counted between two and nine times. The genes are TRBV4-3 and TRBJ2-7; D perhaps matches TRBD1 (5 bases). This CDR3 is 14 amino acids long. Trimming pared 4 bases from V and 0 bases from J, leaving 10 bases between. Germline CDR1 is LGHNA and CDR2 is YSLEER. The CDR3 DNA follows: TGCGCCAGCAGCCGTGCGGACAACTCCTACGAGCAGTACTTC. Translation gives CASSRADNSYEQYF.

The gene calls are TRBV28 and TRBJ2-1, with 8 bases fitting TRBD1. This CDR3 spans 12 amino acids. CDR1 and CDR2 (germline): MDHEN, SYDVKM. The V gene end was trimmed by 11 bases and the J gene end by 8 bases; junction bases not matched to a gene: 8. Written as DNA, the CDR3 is TGTGCCGGACAGGGTTCCACCGATGAGCAGTTCTTC. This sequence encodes CAGQGSTDEQFF.

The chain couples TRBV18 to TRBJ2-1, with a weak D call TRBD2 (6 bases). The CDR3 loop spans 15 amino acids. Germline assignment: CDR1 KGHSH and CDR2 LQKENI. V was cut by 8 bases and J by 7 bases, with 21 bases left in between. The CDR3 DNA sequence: TGTGCCAGCCCCCGTGATACGCGGGGAAGGAATGAGCAGTTCTTC. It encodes CASPRDTRGRNEQFF.

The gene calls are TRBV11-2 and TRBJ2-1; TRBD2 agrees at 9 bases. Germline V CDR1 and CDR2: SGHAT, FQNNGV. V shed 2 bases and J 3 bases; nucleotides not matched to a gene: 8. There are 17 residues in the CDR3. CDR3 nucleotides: TGTGCCAGCAGCTTACCGATTAGCGGGAGTCGCTACAATGAGCAGTTCTTC. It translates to CASSLPISGSRYNEQFF.

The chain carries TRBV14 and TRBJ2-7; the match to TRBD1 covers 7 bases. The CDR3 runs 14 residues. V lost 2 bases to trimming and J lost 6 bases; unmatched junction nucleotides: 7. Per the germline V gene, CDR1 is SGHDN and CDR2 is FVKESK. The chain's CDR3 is CASSQTRQGGEQYF. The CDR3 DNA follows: TGTGCCAGCAGCCAAACTCGACAGGGTGGCGAGCAGTACTTC.

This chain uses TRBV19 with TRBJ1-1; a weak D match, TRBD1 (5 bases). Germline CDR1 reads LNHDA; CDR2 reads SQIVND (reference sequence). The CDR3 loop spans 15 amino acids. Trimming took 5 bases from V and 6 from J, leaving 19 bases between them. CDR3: CASSELYSGGAEAFF. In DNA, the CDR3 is TGTGCCAGTAGTGAACTTTACTCTGGAGGGGCTGAAGCTTTCTTT.

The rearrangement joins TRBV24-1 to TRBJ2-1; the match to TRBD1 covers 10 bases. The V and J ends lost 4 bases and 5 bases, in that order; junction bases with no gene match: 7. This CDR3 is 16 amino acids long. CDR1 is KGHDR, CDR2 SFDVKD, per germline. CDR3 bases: TGTGCCACCAGTGACGCCGGGACAGGGGTCGACAATGAGCAGTTCTTC. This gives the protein CATSDAGTGVDNEQFF.

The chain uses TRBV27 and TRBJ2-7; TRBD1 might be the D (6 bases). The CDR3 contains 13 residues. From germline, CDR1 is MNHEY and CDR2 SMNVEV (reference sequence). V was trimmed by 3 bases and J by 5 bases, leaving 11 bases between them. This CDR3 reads CASSFVQGNEQYF. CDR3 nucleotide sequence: TGTGCCAGCAGTTTTGTACAGGGTAACGAGCAGTACTTC.

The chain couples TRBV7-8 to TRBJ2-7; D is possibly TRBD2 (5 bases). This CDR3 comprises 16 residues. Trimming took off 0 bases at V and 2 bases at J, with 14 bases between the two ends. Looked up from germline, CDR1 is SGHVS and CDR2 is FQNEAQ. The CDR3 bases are TGTGCCAGCAGCTTAGCGTGGACTCGGGGAGCCTACGAGCAGTACTTC. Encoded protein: CASSLAWTRGAYEQYF.

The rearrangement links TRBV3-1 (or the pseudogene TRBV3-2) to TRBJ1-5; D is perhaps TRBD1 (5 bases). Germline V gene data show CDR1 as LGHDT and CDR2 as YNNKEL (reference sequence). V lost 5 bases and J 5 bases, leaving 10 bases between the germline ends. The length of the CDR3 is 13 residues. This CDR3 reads CASSATTDQPQHF. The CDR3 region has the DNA TGTGCCAGCAGCGCGACGACAGATCAGCCCCAGCATTTT.